Below are 31 T cell receptor beta chains sequenced from a single sample in a study of T-cell memory formation after mild COVID-19. MiXCR, applied by TCRdb to the 5' RACE reads, yields one record per CDR3 protein. The table includes 560,000 or so distinct CDR3 sequences, roughly a sixth detected once. Source material: PBMCs or a T cell subset sorted from them (not recorded which). These receptor sequences come from an adult woman who had mild COVID-19 (a few samples of this study predate the infection). Cell type and time point are not known.

In this sample, this clonotype turned up a few times. V usage is TRBV12-3 or TRBV12-4 and J usage is TRBJ1-1; 7 bases match TRBD1. Trimming removed 7 bases from V and 10 bases from J; junction bases left unmatched: 18. The CDR3 loop spans 15 amino acids. CDR3 nucleotides: TGTGCCAGCACCTACTCGACAGGGAAGATTTCCGCAGCTTTCTTT. It yields the protein CASTYSTGKISAAFF.

V and J are TRBV29-1 and TRBJ1-1, with D unclear. This CDR3 is built from 13 residues. The germline V gene encodes CDR1 SQVTM and CDR2 ANQGSEA. V was cut by 5 bases and J by 5 bases, with 15 bases left in between. The CDR3 DNA follows: TGCAGCGTTTTCCGACTAGCGGGGACTGAAGCTTTCTTT. It is translated as CSVFRLAGTEAFF.

The sample holds a few counts of this clonotype. V and J are TRBV29-1 and TRBJ2-3; no definite D call. CDR3 length: 11 amino acids. The germline V gene has CDR1 SQVTM and CDR2 ANQGSEA. V was cut by 5 bases and J by 0 bases, with 3 bases left in between. CDR3 coding DNA: TGCAGCGTTTGGAGCACAGATACGCAGTATTTT. Translated, it gives CSVWSTDTQYF.

This chain joins TRBV4-1 and TRBJ1-1; D gene ambiguous. Germline CDR1 and CDR2: MGHRA and YSYEKL. V gave up 4 bases and J gave up 4 bases, with 19 bases separating them. The length of the CDR3 is 16 residues. The CDR3 region has the DNA TGCGCCAGCAGCCCAGCGGGAGGAGGCGTTGGCACTGAAGCTTTCTTT. Protein: CASSPAGGGVGTEAFF.

V and J are TRBV18 and TRBJ1-2; 8 bases fit TRBD1. Trimming cost V 6 bases and J 2 bases; bases outside gene matches: 5. Germline V gene lookup returns CDR1 KGHSH and CDR2 LQKENI. This CDR3 comprises 14 residues. The DNA of the CDR3 is TGTGCCAGCTCCGGAGACAGGGGCAACTATGGCTACACCTTC. This gives the protein CASSGDRGNYGYTF. The full variable domain, its missing parts supplied by reference TRBV18 and TRBJ1-2, is NAGVMQNPRHLVRRRGQEARLRCSPMKGHSHVYWYRQLPEEGLKFMVYLQKENIIDESGMPKERFSAEFPKEGPSILRIQQVVRGDSAAYFCASSGDRGNYGYTFGSGTRLTVV.

In the case of this clonotype: Being one base from a much bigger clone, this may be a read error. CDR3: CASSWGQFYEQYF. In DNA, the CDR3 is TGTGCCAGCAGCTGGGGACAGTTCTACGAGCAGTACTTC. The V call is TRBV7-8, the J call TRBJ2-7, with TRBD1 matching over 7 bases. This CDR3 region has 13 residues. V was pared by 4 bases and J by 3 bases, with 3 bases of the junction left unmatched. Germline assignment: CDR1 SGHVS and CDR2 FQNEAQ.

This clonotype was seen once. The chain is built from TRBV5-6 and TRBJ2-7; 9 bases agree with TRBD1. Germline-derived CDR1 and CDR2 are SGHDT and YYEEEE. J gave up 6 bases and V 4 bases, and 11 bases lay outside the gene matches. This CDR3 is 15 amino acids long. CDR3 DNA: TGTGCCAGCAGCCTGAAGGGGACAGGGCGGCTCGAGCAGTACTTC. Its translation is CASSLKGTGRLEQYF. The full variable domain, completed using reference TRBV5-6 and TRBJ2-7, is DAGVTQSPTHLIKTRGQQVTLRCSPKSGHDTVSWYQQALGQGPQFIFQYYEEEERQRGNFPDRFSGHQFPNYSSELNVNALLLGDSALYLCASSLKGTGRLEQYFGPGTRLTVT.

The V gene is TRBV2, the J gene TRBJ1-5; D is uncertain. The CDR3 loop spans 13 amino acids. V was clipped by 1 base and J by 9 bases, with 10 bases between them. Germline CDR1 and CDR2: SNHLY and FYNNEI. The CDR3 DNA reads TGTGCCAGCAGTGAAGGGGTGGGGAGGCCCCAGCATTTT. This encodes CASSEGVGRPQHF.

Only a few counts were recorded for this clonotype. V gene TRBV12-3 or TRBV12-4 combines with J gene TRBJ2-3, with D uncertain. The ends were cut back, 6 bases at V and 3 bases at J, with 10 bases in the middle. The CDR3 contains 13 residues. CDR3 bases: TGTGCCAGCAGCCGGGCGCGTACAGATACGCAGTATTTT. Protein sequence: CASSRARTDTQYF.

This clonotype was found a few times. This chain connects TRBV5-6 to TRBJ2-7; D could derive from TRBD1 or TRBD2 (5 bases each). Germline V gene data show CDR1 as SGHDT and CDR2 as YYEEEE. Trimming cost V 6 bases and J 5 bases, with 30 bases left between them. CDR3 size: 18 residues. The CDR3 is CASIRFPVWGRDVDEQYF. Written as DNA, the CDR3 is TGTGCCAGCATTCGTTTCCCCGTCTGGGGGAGAGATGTGGACGAGCAGTACTTC.

There are many counts of this clonotype. This chain links TRBV5-5 with TRBJ2-3; D gene unclear. V was pared by 5 bases and J by 2 bases, with 15 bases between. The CDR3 sequence is 15 residues long. Germline V lookup: CDR1 SGHKS, CDR2 YYEKEE (reference sequence). CDR3 sequence (DNA): TGTGCCAGCAGATTCGGGCCTCAGCCCACAGATACGCAGTATTTT. Translation: CASRFGPQPTDTQYF.

This clonotype occurred a few times. The CDR3 DNA is TGTGCCAGCAGTTTGAGGCACTGGTTAGGGGAAGCTTTCTTT. It specifies CASSLRHWLGEAFF. V gene TRBV12-3 or TRBV12-4 combines with J gene TRBJ1-1; the D is unclear. V was shortened by 3 bases and J by 8 bases, with 16 bases between the two germline ends. CDR3 length: 14 residues.

The chain couples TRBV20-1 to TRBJ1-1; 8 bases match TRBD1. The CDR3 is 12 residues long. V lost 5 bases to trimming and J lost 6 bases; unmatched junction nucleotides: 5. Germline CDR1 and CDR2: DFQATT and SNEGSKA (reference sequence). Here the CDR3 DNA reads TGCAGTGCTCCGGACAGGGTCCCTGAAGCTTTCTTT. As protein: CSAPDRVPEAFF.

This clonotype has just a few counts. The J gene is TRBJ1-2, the V gene TRBV20-1; D is uncertain. V gave up 2 bases and J gave up 7 bases, with 8 bases separating them. This CDR3 comprises 11 residues. Looked up from germline, CDR1 is DFQATT and CDR2 is SNEGSKA (reference sequence). CDR3 nucleotide sequence: TGCAGTGCTAGAAACCGAGGTGGCTACACCTTC. Its protein product is CSARNRGGYTF.

This clonotype was found many times. V gene TRBV6-6 combines with J gene TRBJ2-5, with 14 nucleotides matching TRBD2. Germline assignment: CDR1 MNHNY and CDR2 SVGAGI (reference sequence). There are 19 residues in the CDR3. After removal of 6 bases from V and 5 bases from J, the junction contained 17 bases not matched to a gene. CDR3 DNA: TGTGCCAGCAGCCCCGGAGGGACTAGCGGGAGTTTAAGGTCGGAGACCCAGTACTTC. Its translation: CASSPGGTSGSLRSETQYF.

This CDR3 is CASSLKRLAGTDTQYF. The CDR3 region has the DNA TGCGCCAGCAGCTTGAAGCGACTAGCGGGCACAGATACGCAGTATTTT. The V call is TRBV5-1, the J call TRBJ2-3; TRBD2 agrees at 9 bases. The trim removed 1 base at V and 1 base at J, leaving 4 bases unmatched. There are 16 residues in the CDR3. Germline V gene lookup returns CDR1 SGHRS and CDR2 YFSETQ.

V usage is TRBV6-2 or TRBV6-3 and J usage is TRBJ1-1; 9 nucleotides align to TRBD1. The J segment lost 1 base and the V segment lost 5 bases, leaving 8 bases of the junction unmatched. From germline, CDR1 is MNHEY and CDR2 SVGEGT. This CDR3 region has 16 residues. CDR3 coding DNA: TGTGCCAGCAGTGGGACAGGGAGCTTTGGGAACACTGAAGCTTTCTTT. It translates to CASSGTGSFGNTEAFF.

This clonotype was counted a few times. This chain joins TRBV12-3 or TRBV12-4 and TRBJ1-2; D gene uncertain. The CDR3 runs 13 residues. The germline V and J ends were trimmed by 2 bases and 4 bases, with 8 bases remaining between them. The CDR3 spells CASSLFETYGYTF. The DNA of the CDR3 is TGTGCCAGCAGTTTATTTGAAACCTATGGCTACACCTTC.

Remarks on this clonotype: The junction does not match germline at one end; this may be a read error. The V call is TRBV7-3, the J call TRBJ1-1; D unresolved. The V gene's germline CDR1 is SGHTA and CDR2 FQGTGA. CDR3 size: 14 residues. CDR3 in DNA: TGTGCCATCAGCTTAAATGCGGTGAACACTGAAGCTTTCTTT. It yields the protein CAISLNAVNTEAFF.

This clonotype appeared many times. V gene TRBV11-2 combines with J gene TRBJ2-5, with 14 bases matching TRBD2. Germline CDR1 is SGHAT and CDR2 is FQNNGV. The CDR3 loop spans 17 amino acids. The J segment lost 14 bases and the V segment lost 4 bases, leaving 18 bases of the junction unmatched. CDR3 in DNA: TGTGCCAGCAGCTCAGTGGCCGCGGGACTAGCGGGAGAAACCCCCTACTTC. It codes for CASSSVAAGLAGETPYF.

The V call is TRBV20-1, the J call TRBJ2-3, with D tentatively TRBD2 (5 bases). This CDR3 has 15 amino acids. Germline CDR1 and CDR2: DFQATT and SNEGSKA (reference sequence). The V end lost 3 bases, the J end lost 0 bases, and 13 bases lay between the germline ends. Written as DNA, the CDR3 is TGCAGTGCTAGTTACGACTACCTCAGCACAGATACGCAGTATTTT. Encoded protein: CSASYDYLSTDTQYF.

This clonotype was recorded a few times. The rearrangement joins TRBV18 to TRBJ1-2; TRBD1 aligns across 7 bases. From germline, CDR1 is KGHSH and CDR2 LQKENI. This CDR3 region has 16 residues. The V segment lost 2 bases and the J segment 4 bases; nucleotides outside the gene matches: 10. The CDR3 sequence: CASSPVGTEFSYGYTF. In DNA, the CDR3 is TGTGCCAGCTCACCAGTCGGGACAGAATTCAGCTATGGCTACACCTTC.

Only a few counts were recorded for this clonotype. V gene TRBV6-6 combines with J gene TRBJ2-3, with D possibly called TRBD1 or TRBD2 (5 bases each). The CDR3 totals 15 residues. Germline CDR1 reads MNHNY; CDR2 reads SVGAGI (reference sequence). V lost 2 bases, J lost 5 bases, and 14 bases lay in between. CDR3 sequence reads: CASSYPWRGEDTQYF. CDR3 sequence (DNA): TGTGCCAGCAGTTACCCCTGGCGAGGGGAAGATACGCAGTATTTT.

This clonotype was observed a handful of times. The chain recombines TRBV25-1 with TRBJ2-7; D unresolved. Germline values: CDR1 MGHDK, CDR2 SYGVNS. This CDR3 contains 15 residues. V gave up 1 base and J gave up 7 bases, with 17 bases separating them. The CDR3 is CASSESKQSLIEQYF. CDR3 nucleotide sequence: TGTGCCAGCAGTGAATCGAAACAGTCCCTAATAGAGCAGTACTTC.

The rearrangement links TRBV12-3 or TRBV12-4 to TRBJ2-1; 8 positions agree with TRBD1. V trimming: 4 bases; J trimming: 1 base; junction bases outside the gene matches: 6. The CDR3 extends over 16 amino acids. The CDR3 sequence is CASSSTRGLSYNEQFF. In DNA, the CDR3 is TGTGCCAGCAGTTCGACCAGGGGGCTATCCTACAATGAGCAGTTCTTC.

This clonotype was picked up a small number of times. The chain links TRBV24-1 to TRBJ2-5, with D possibly matching TRBD1 (6 bases). The CDR3 consists of 16 residues. Trimming removed 5 bases at V and 3 bases at J, with 18 bases between. In germline, CDR1 is KGHDR, CDR2 SFDVKD. In DNA, the CDR3 is TGTGCCACCAGTGCCGCGCCAGGGGCTGGAGAAGAGACCCAGTACTTC. Translated: CATSAAPGAGEETQYF.

The chain links TRBV7-9 to TRBJ1-3; D is perhaps TRBD1 (5 bases). V gave up 5 bases and J gave up 0 bases, with 17 bases separating them. This CDR3 comprises 17 residues. CDR1 is SEHNR, CDR2 FQNEAQ, per germline (reference sequence). The CDR3 nucleotides read TGTGCCAGCAGCCCAAGCCCGGGACGGATCTCTGGAAACACCATATATTTT. This translates into CASSPSPGRISGNTIYF.

This clonotype was counted a few times. The chain joins TRBV23-1 to TRBJ2-1; 10 bases align to TRBD2. TRBV23-1 is designated an ORF whose function remains uncertain. Trimming took 7 bases from V and 1 from J; bases not matched to a gene: 1. The CDR3 spans 14 residues. CDR3 in amino acids: CASILAGSYNEQFF. The CDR3 nucleotides read TGCGCCAGCATACTAGCGGGGTCCTACAATGAGCAGTTCTTC.

This clonotype was counted ten times or more. The chain links TRBV7-2 to TRBJ2-5; TRBD1 might be the D (5 bases). In germline, CDR1 is SGHTA, CDR2 FQGNSA. The ends were cut back, 5 bases at V and 4 bases at J, with 11 bases in the middle. The CDR3 sequence is 13 residues long. The DNA for the CDR3 is TGTGCCAGCAGCACCAGGGTACGAGAGACCCAGTACTTC. This gives the protein CASSTRVRETQYF. The full variable domain, its missing parts supplied by reference TRBV7-2 and TRBJ2-5, is GAGVSQSPSNKVTEKGKDVELRCDPISGHTALYWYRQSLGQGLEFLIYFQGNSAPDKSGLPSDRFSAERTGGSVSTLTIQRTQQEDSAVYLCASSTRVRETQYFGPGTRLLVL.

This chain uses TRBV3-1 with TRBJ2-7, with D hard to call. V lost 1 base and J lost 7, with 17 bases in between. There are 15 residues in the CDR3. Germline CDR1 is LGHDT and CDR2 is YNNKEL (reference sequence). Here the CDR3 reads CASSQGHIFGREQYF. The CDR3 nucleotides read TGTGCCAGCAGCCAAGGGCACATTTTCGGTCGGGAGCAGTACTTC.

V is TRBV28 and J is TRBJ2-3; 12 bases are shared with TRBD1. This CDR3 comprises 16 residues. From germline, CDR1 is MDHEN and CDR2 SYDVKM. The trim removed 5 bases at V and 6 bases at J, leaving 9 bases unmatched. The CDR3 sequence: CASSPSGTGGSDTQYF. The CDR3 nucleotides read TGTGCCAGCAGTCCCTCCGGGACAGGGGGCTCGGATACGCAGTATTTT.